One sample yielded the 14 T cell receptor beta chains listed below, sequenced in a study of blood T cell repertoires in COVID-19. Here immunoSEQ multiplex PCR was the method, and the copy in TCRdb shows in-frame clones only, minus some. The table includes 120,000 to 150,000 clones, over 75% detected once. Input material: PBMCs or T cells enriched from blood (not recorded which). The receptors come from a man aged 45 to 65 in a cohort exposed to, infected with or recovered from COVID-19 (not recorded which).

This chain uses TRBV24-1 with TRBJ2-6; possibly TRBD1 for D (5 bases). V lost 2 bases and J 1 base, leaving 17 bases between the germline ends. The CDR3 runs 19 residues. Germline CDR1 is KGHDR and CDR2 is SFDVKD. For the CDR3, the DNA is TGTGCCACCAGTGATTCCCTCGTCGCAAAGGGGTCTGGGGCCAACGTCCTGACTTTC. Translated, it gives CATSDSLVAKGSGANVLTF.

The rearrangement uses TRBV3-1 (or the pseudogene TRBV3-2) and TRBJ1-1; D not resolved. The CDR3 runs 15 residues. Germline V gives CDR1 LGHDT, CDR2 YNNKEL (reference sequence). V gave up 4 bases and J gave up 5 bases, with 17 bases separating them. CDR3 coding DNA: TGTGCCAGCAGCCTTGGGTCCATGCCGGGTACTGAAGCTTTCTTT. This translates into CASSLGSMPGTEAFF.

A single count supports this clone. This rearrangement joins TRBV11-2 to TRBJ1-1; D might be TRBD1 (6 bases). The V end was cut by 5 bases, the J end by 11 bases, with 12 bases between. The CDR3 covers 11 residues. Germline lookup yields CDR1 SGHAT and CDR2 FQNNGV. The CDR3 loop reads CASSPRQEAFF. CDR3 nucleotide sequence: TGTGCCAGCAGCCCTCGACAGGAGGCTTTCTTT. Looking up the rest from reference TRBV11-2 and TRBJ1-1 gives the full variable domain: EAGVAQSPRYKIIEKRQSVAFWCNPISGHATLYWYQQILGQGPKLLIQFQNNGVVDDSQLPKDRFSAERLKGVDSTLKIQPAKLEDSAVYLCASSPRQEAFFGQGTRLTVV.

The rearrangement uses TRBV27 and TRBJ2-7; 10 bases align to TRBD1. Germline CDR1 reads MNHEY; CDR2 reads SMNVEV (reference sequence). The CDR3 runs to 14 residues. J gave up 11 bases and V 8 bases, and 15 bases lay outside the gene matches. The CDR3: CASGPGTGAREKYF. The CDR3 bases are TGTGCCAGCGGCCCCGGGACAGGGGCCCGTGAGAAGTACTTC.

This rearrangement joins TRBV28 to TRBJ1-5, with 8 bases lining up with TRBD1. This CDR3 comprises 16 residues. Per the germline V gene, CDR1 is MDHEN and CDR2 is SYDVKM. The V gene end was trimmed by 4 bases and the J gene end by 2 bases; junction bases not matched to a gene: 7. CDR3 in DNA: TGTGCCAGCAGTTGGCAGGGGGCTCGGGGCAATCAGCCCCAGCATTTT. Translated: CASSWQGARGNQPQHF.

V is TRBV18 and J is TRBJ2-7; 8 bases are a match to TRBD2. The germline V gene encodes CDR1 KGHSH and CDR2 LQKENI. This CDR3 spans 15 amino acids. The V segment lost 3 bases and the J segment 7 bases; nucleotides outside the gene matches: 11. The CDR3 here is CASSPGQAGAGEQYF. In DNA form, the CDR3 reads TGTGCCAGCTCACCCGGCCAAGCGGGAGCGGGAGAGCAGTACTTC.

The chain combines TRBV2 with TRBJ1-2, with 7 bases identical to TRBD1. The CDR3 spans 13 residues. Looked up from germline, CDR1 is SNHLY and CDR2 is FYNNEI. The V and J ends lost 7 bases and 7 bases, in that order; junction bases with no gene match: 9. CDR3: CASILDRMGGYTF. CDR3 nucleotide sequence: TGTGCCAGCATTCTGGACAGGATGGGTGGCTACACCTTC.

This clone occurred once. This chain joins TRBV27 and TRBJ2-7; the D gene is possibly TRBD2 (6 bases). CDR3 length: 14 residues. Germline-derived CDR1 and CDR2 are MNHEY and SMNVEV (reference sequence). V gave up 7 bases and J gave up 3 bases, with 16 bases separating them. CDR3 nucleotides: TGTGCCAGCACCACCCGACTAGGTGTCTACGAGCAGTACTTC. Amino acid sequence: CASTTRLGVYEQYF.

The gene calls are TRBV27 and TRBJ2-1; D is possibly TRBD2 (5 bases). Trimming left V 7 bases short and J 0 bases short, with 19 bases between. This CDR3 has 17 amino acids. Germline lookup yields CDR1 MNHEY and CDR2 SMNVEV (reference sequence). The CDR3 loop is CASTRGSAVSSYNEQFF. CDR3 bases: TGTGCCAGCACCCGAGGGAGCGCGGTCAGCTCCTACAATGAGCAGTTCTTC.

V is TRBV6-1 and J is TRBJ1-2, with 7 bases identical to TRBD1. The CDR3 extends over 15 amino acids. Unmatched junction bases numbered 8, after V lost 2 bases and J lost 5 bases. Germline V gene sequence: CDR1 MNHNS, CDR2 SASEGT. In nucleotides, the CDR3 is TGTGCCAGCAGTGAAAGTAAGGGGGCAAGTTATGGCTACACCTTC. This sequence encodes CASSESKGASYGYTF.

The chain carries TRBV30 and TRBJ1-2, with 9 bases that match TRBD1. The CDR3 runs 13 residues. Germline assignment: CDR1 GTSNPN and CDR2 SVGIG (reference sequence). V shed 4 bases, J shed 8 bases, and the junction held 8 bases outside the gene matches. The CDR3 sequence: CAWTRGTGNGYTF. Here the CDR3 DNA reads TGTGCCTGGACCAGGGGGACAGGGAACGGCTACACCTTC.

The V and J genes are TRBV3-1 (or the pseudogene TRBV3-2) and TRBJ1-2; D ambiguous. Germline-derived CDR1 and CDR2 are LGHDT and YNNKEL (reference sequence). This CDR3 is built from 13 residues. V lost 0 bases and J 4 bases, leaving 6 bases between the germline ends. CDR3 residues: CASSQDPGYGYTF. CDR3 bases: TGTGCCAGCAGCCAAGATCCCGGCTATGGCTACACCTTC.

CDR3 sequence reads: CASSEERESRAFF. The DNA of the CDR3 is TGTGCCAGCAGTGAAGAGAGGGAATCGCGGGCTTTCTTT. The rearrangement uses TRBV2 and TRBJ1-1; no reliable D call. The CDR3 loop spans 13 amino acids. Trimming left V 1 base short and J 11 bases short, with 14 bases between. CDR1 and CDR2 from the germline V gene are SNHLY and FYNNEI. Supplemented by reference TRBV2 and TRBJ1-1, the full variable domain reads EPEVTQTPSHQVTQMGQEVILRCVPISNHLYFYWYRQILGQKVEFLVSFYNNEISEKSEIFDDQFSVERPDGSNFTLKIRSTKLEDSAMYFCASSEERESRAFFGQGTRLTVV.

This chain links TRBV6-5 with TRBJ2-3; TRBD1 is a possible D gene (5 bases). Germline V gives CDR1 MNHEY, CDR2 SVGAGI. The length of the CDR3 is 14 residues. Trimming removed 5 bases from V and 0 bases from J, with 9 bases in between. The CDR3 DNA is TGTGCCAGCAGTACAGGTTTCAGCACAGATACGCAGTATTTT. Protein: CASSTGFSTDTQYF.